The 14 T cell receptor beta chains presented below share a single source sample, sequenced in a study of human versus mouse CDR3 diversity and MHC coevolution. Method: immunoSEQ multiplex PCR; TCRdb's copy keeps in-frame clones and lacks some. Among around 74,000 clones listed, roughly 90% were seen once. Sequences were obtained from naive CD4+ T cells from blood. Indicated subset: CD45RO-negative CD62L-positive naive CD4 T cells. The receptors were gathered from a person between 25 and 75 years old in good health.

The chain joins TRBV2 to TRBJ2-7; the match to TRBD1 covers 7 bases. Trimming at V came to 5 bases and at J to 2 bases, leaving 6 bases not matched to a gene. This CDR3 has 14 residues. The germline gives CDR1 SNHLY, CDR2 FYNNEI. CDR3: CASSLRQGTYEQYF. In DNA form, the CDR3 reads TGTGCCAGCAGTCTTCGACAGGGAACCTACGAGCAGTACTTC.

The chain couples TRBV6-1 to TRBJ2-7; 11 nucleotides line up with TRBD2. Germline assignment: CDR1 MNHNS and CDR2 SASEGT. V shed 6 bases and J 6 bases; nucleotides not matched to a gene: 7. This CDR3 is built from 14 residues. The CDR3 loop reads CASRSTSGGSEQYF. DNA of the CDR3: TGTGCCAGCAGGTCAACTAGCGGGGGATCCGAGCAGTACTTC.

The CDR3 DNA reads TGTGCCAGCAGTTCCCTCGGGGAACTCTATGGCTACACCTTC. Translated, it gives CASSSLGELYGYTF. This chain joins TRBV27 and TRBJ1-2; D unresolved. Trimming took 4 bases from V and 4 from J, leaving 13 bases between them. Germline V lookup: CDR1 MNHEY, CDR2 SMNVEV (reference sequence). The length of the CDR3 is 14 residues.

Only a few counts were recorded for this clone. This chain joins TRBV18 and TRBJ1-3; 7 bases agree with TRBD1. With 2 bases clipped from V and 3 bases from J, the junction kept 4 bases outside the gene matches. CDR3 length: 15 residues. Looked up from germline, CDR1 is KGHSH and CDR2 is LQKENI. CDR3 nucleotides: TGTGCCAGCTCACCATTACAGGGGAGTGGAAACACCATATATTTT. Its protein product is CASSPLQGSGNTIYF.

CDR3 amino acids: CASREPGANVLTF. In nucleotides, the CDR3 is TGTGCCAGCAGGGAGCCTGGGGCCAACGTCCTGACTTTC. The rearrangement joins TRBV6-1 to TRBJ2-6; D not certain. This CDR3 contains 13 residues. CDR1 is MNHNS and CDR2 is SASEGT in the germline V gene. V dropped 6 bases and J dropped 2 bases, with 5 bases sitting between them.

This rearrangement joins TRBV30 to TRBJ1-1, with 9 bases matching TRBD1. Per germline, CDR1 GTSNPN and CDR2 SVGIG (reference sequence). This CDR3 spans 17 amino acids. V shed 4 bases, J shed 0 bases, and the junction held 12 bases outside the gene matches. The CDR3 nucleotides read TGTGCCTGGACCCAACAGGGGGCTGATATAGTGAACACTGAAGCTTTCTTT. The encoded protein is CAWTQQGADIVNTEAFF.

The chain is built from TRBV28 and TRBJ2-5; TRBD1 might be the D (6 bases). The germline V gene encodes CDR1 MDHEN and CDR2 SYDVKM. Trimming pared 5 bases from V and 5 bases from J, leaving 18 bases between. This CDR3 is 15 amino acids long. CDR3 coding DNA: TGTGCCAGCAGTCCCCCCCCGGGACAACTGGAGACCCAGTACTTC. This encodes CASSPPPGQLETQYF.

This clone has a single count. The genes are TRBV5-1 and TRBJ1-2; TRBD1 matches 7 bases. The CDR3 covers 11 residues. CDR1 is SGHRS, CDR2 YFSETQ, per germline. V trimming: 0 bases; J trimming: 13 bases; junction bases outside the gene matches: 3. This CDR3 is CASSLDGTATF. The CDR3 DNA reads TGCGCCAGCAGCTTGGACGGGACAGCCACCTTC.

CDR3 DNA: TGTGCCAGTAGTATAGGGTCGACTAGCAGACAAGAGACCCAGTACTTC. Protein product: CASSIGSTSRQETQYF. The chain is built from TRBV19 and TRBJ2-5; TRBD2 aligns across 7 bases. V was clipped by 1 base and J by 2 bases; unmatched bases: 7. Looked up from germline, CDR1 is LNHDA and CDR2 is SQIVND (reference sequence). The length of the CDR3 is 16 residues. Supplemented by reference TRBV19 and TRBJ2-5, the full variable domain reads DGGITQSPKYLFRKEGQNVTLSCEQNLNHDAMYWYRQDPGQGLRLIYYSQIVNDFQKGDIAEGYSVSREKKESFPLTVTSAQKNPTAFYLCASSIGSTSRQETQYFGPGTRLLVL.

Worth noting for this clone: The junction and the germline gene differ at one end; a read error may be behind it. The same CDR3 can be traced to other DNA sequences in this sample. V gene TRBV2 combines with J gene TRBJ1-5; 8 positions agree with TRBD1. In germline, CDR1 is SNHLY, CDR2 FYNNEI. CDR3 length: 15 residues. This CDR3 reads CASSERQGADQPQHF. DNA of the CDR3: TGTGCCAGTAGTGAACGGCAGGGGGCTGATCAGCCCCAGCATTTT.

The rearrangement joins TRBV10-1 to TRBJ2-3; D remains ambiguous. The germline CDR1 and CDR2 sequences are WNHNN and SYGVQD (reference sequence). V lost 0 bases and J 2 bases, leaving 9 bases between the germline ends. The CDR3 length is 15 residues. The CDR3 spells CASSESGTITDTQYF. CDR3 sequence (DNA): TGCGCCAGCAGTGAGTCTGGCACCATCACAGATACGCAGTATTTT.

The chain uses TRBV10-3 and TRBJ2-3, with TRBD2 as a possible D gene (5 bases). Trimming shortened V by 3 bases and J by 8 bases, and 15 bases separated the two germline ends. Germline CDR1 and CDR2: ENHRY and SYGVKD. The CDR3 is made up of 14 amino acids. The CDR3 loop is CAISDVPSQGTQYF. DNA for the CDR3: TGTGCCATCAGTGACGTCCCTAGCCAAGGTACGCAGTATTTT.

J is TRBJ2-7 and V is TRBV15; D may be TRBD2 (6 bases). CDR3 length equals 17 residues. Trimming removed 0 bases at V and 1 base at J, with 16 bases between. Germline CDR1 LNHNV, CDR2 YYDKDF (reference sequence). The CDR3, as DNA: TGTGCCACCAGCAGAGATGCGAGGGGACTGTCATCCTACGAGCAGTACTTC. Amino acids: CATSRDARGLSSYEQYF.

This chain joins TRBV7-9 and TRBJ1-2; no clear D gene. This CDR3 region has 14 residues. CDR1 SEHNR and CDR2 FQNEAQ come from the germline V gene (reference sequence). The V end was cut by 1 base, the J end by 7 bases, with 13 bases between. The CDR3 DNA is TGTGCCAGCAGCTTAGACGGTGACAAGTCTGGCTACACCTTC. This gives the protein CASSLDGDKSGYTF.